These 24 T cell receptor beta chains came from one sample sequenced in a study of blood T cell repertoires in COVID-19. Using immunoSEQ multiplex PCR, the repertoire was profiled, and TCRdb retains in-frame clones only, with some absent. The table records about 240,000 clones, around four fifths of them present only once. The sample was peripheral blood. These receptor sequences come from a woman aged 55-70 years with active or convalescent COVID-19.

The genes are TRBV6-5 and TRBJ2-2; the D gene is possibly TRBD1 (5 bases). Per germline, CDR1 MNHEY and CDR2 SVGAGI. Trimming stripped 6 bases from V and 7 bases from J, with 15 bases between. CDR3 length: 14 amino acids. CDR3 coding DNA: TGTGCCAGCAGCCCCCCAGGGATGGTCGGGGAGCTGTTTTTT. Protein: CASSPPGMVGELFF.

The V and J genes are TRBV2 and TRBJ1-2; D perhaps matches TRBD1 (6 bases). V lost 7 bases and J lost 2, with 8 bases in between. CDR1 SNHLY and CDR2 FYNNEI come from the germline V gene. The CDR3 contains 12 residues. The CDR3 sequence: CASTRGNYGYTF. The DNA for the CDR3 is TGTGCCAGCACTAGGGGGAACTATGGCTACACCTTC. The complete variable domain, with remaining parts taken from reference TRBV2 and TRBJ1-2, reads EPEVTQTPSHQVTQMGQEVILRCVPISNHLYFYWYRQILGQKVEFLVSFYNNEISEKSEIFDDQFSVERPDGSNFTLKIRSTKLEDSAMYFCASTRGNYGYTFGSGTRLTVV.

The chain is built from TRBV19 and TRBJ2-7, with a possible D match to TRBD1 (6 bases). V lost 3 bases and J 2 bases, leaving 17 bases between the germline ends. The V gene's germline CDR1 is LNHDA and CDR2 SQIVND (reference sequence). This CDR3 comprises 16 residues. The DNA for the CDR3 is TGTGCCAGTAGTATGAATTCTGGACAGTCGACCTACGAGCAGTACTTC. Translation: CASSMNSGQSTYEQYF.

This clone has more than one count but fewer than ten. The chain has TRBV4-1 and TRBJ2-7, with D possibly TRBD1 on 5 matching bases. V was cut by 4 bases and J by 2 bases, with 15 bases left in between. CDR3 size: 15 residues. Germline V gives CDR1 MGHRA, CDR2 YSYEKL. This CDR3 is CASSPFDQGTYEQYF. CDR3 in DNA: TGCGCCAGCAGCCCATTCGACCAGGGTACCTACGAGCAGTACTTC.

The V and J genes are TRBV24-1 and TRBJ1-1, with D possibly TRBD1 on 6 matching bases. CDR3 length: 18 amino acids. V lost 2 bases and J lost 0, with 18 bases in between. The germline gives CDR1 KGHDR, CDR2 SFDVKD. CDR3 nucleotide sequence: TGTGCCACCAGTGATTCGCCAAATTTCACAGGGATGAACACTGAAGCTTTCTTT. Translating gives CATSDSPNFTGMNTEAFF.

J is TRBJ1-6 and V is TRBV24-1; the D gene is possibly TRBD1 (5 bases). The CDR3 has 17 residues. CDR1 and CDR2 from the germline V gene are KGHDR and SFDVKD. The ends were cut back, 1 base at V and 6 bases at J, with 15 bases in the middle. CDR3 sequence (DNA): TGTGCCACCAGTGATTTAGATATAAGGGGAATTAATTCACCCCTCCACTTT. It yields the protein CATSDLDIRGINSPLHF.

V is TRBV2 and J is TRBJ1-1; the D gene is possibly TRBD1 (6 bases). The V end was cut by 0 bases, the J end by 7 bases, with 9 bases between. This CDR3 has 13 residues. Germline CDR1 and CDR2: SNHLY and FYNNEI. The CDR3 sequence: CASSEAGAGEAFF. Written as DNA, the CDR3 is TGTGCCAGCAGTGAAGCGGGGGCTGGTGAAGCTTTCTTT.

This clone was detected a few times. The chain recombines TRBV11-1 with TRBJ2-7, with TRBD1 matching over 7 bases. V was pared by 0 bases and J by 3 bases, with 14 bases of the junction left unmatched. The CDR3 totals 18 residues. CDR1 and CDR2 from the germline V gene are SGHAT and FQDESV (reference sequence). The CDR3 sequence: CASSLAISSGTEIYEQYF. CDR3 in DNA: TGTGCCAGCAGCTTAGCCATCAGTTCCGGGACAGAAATCTACGAGCAGTACTTC.

The rearrangement uses TRBV2 and TRBJ1-2, with 7 bases identical to TRBD1. The CDR3 sequence is 13 residues long. In germline, CDR1 is SNHLY, CDR2 FYNNEI. Trimming at V came to 10 bases and at J to 4 bases, leaving 9 bases not matched to a gene. The CDR3 DNA is TGTGCCACCATGCCGGGACAGCTCTATGGCTACACCTTC. Protein: CATMPGQLYGYTF. Using reference TRBV2 and TRBJ1-2 for the parts outside the CDR3, the full variable domain is EPEVTQTPSHQVTQMGQEVILRCVPISNHLYFYWYRQILGQKVEFLVSFYNNEISEKSEIFDDQFSVERPDGSNFTLKIRSTKLEDSAMYFCATMPGQLYGYTFGSGTRLTVV.

This clone showed up many times. The chain employs TRBV7-9 and TRBJ1-1, with 7 bases that match TRBD1. From germline, CDR1 is SEHNR and CDR2 FQNEAQ (reference sequence). Trimming removed 5 bases from V and 0 bases from J; junction bases left unmatched: 3. The CDR3 has 14 amino acids. Written as DNA, the CDR3 is TGTGCCAGCAGCGAGGGGGCGGTGAACACTGAAGCTTTCTTT. Protein sequence: CASSEGAVNTEAFF.

The V and J genes are TRBV6-6 and TRBJ2-7; 13 bases are a match to TRBD2. This CDR3 comprises 15 residues. J was trimmed by 3 bases and V by 4 bases; bases with no gene match: 3. Germline lookup yields CDR1 MNHNY and CDR2 SVGAGI (reference sequence). The CDR3 here is CASSLGLAGIYEQYF. Here the CDR3 DNA reads TGTGCCAGCAGTTTGGGACTAGCGGGGATCTACGAGCAGTACTTC.

This chain connects TRBV6-2 or TRBV6-3 to TRBJ1-5; 9 bases line up with TRBD1. The ends lost 5 bases at V and 3 bases at J; junction bases unmatched: 5. Germline lookup yields CDR1 MNHEY and CDR2 SVGEGT. The CDR3 spans 15 residues. The CDR3 DNA reads TGTGCCAGCAGTCGGACAGGGGTTACCAATCAGCCCCAGCATTTT. Its translation is CASSRTGVTNQPQHF.

The V gene is TRBV30, the J gene TRBJ1-1; D call uncertain. V lost 8 bases, J lost 1 base, and 8 bases lay in between. This CDR3 comprises 11 residues. The germline V gene encodes CDR1 GTSNPN and CDR2 SVGIG (reference sequence). CDR3 nucleotides: TGTGCCCAAGACTCGAACACTGAAGCTTTCTTT. Translated: CAQDSNTEAFF. Based on the CDR3 plus reference TRBV30 and TRBJ1-1, the full variable domain is SQTIHQWPATLVQPVGSPLSLECTVEGTSNPNLYWYRQAAGRGLQLLFYSVGIGQISSEVPQNLSASRPQDRQFILSSKKLLLSDSGFYLCAQDSNTEAFFGQGTRLTVV.

This rearrangement joins TRBV19 to TRBJ2-5; D may be TRBD1 (6 bases). V was clipped by 8 bases and J by 3 bases, with 13 bases between them. The CDR3 consists of 13 residues. Germline V lookup: CDR1 LNHDA, CDR2 SQIVND (reference sequence). CDR3 in amino acids: CASVGDKEETQYF. The CDR3 DNA reads as TGTGCCAGTGTAGGGGACAAAGAAGAGACCCAGTACTTC.

The chain carries TRBV3-1 (or the pseudogene TRBV3-2) and TRBJ1-2; TRBD1 is a possible D gene (6 bases). V lost 4 bases and J 4 bases, leaving 7 bases between the germline ends. Germline V gene lookup returns CDR1 LGHDT and CDR2 YNNKEL (reference sequence). The CDR3 length is 12 residues. DNA for the CDR3: TGTGCCAGCAGCCGGGACATCTATGGCTACACCTTC. This encodes CASSRDIYGYTF.

This rearrangement joins TRBV19 to TRBJ1-1; a possible D gene is TRBD1 (6 bases). Trimming removed 7 bases at V and 0 bases at J, with 12 bases between. This CDR3 is built from 14 residues. Germline assignment: CDR1 LNHDA and CDR2 SQIVND (reference sequence). Here the CDR3 reads CASNSQGLNTEAFF. In DNA, the CDR3 is TGTGCCAGTAATTCACAGGGTCTGAACACTGAAGCTTTCTTT.

V is TRBV2 and J is TRBJ1-2; TRBD1 might be the D (6 bases). Trimming removed 8 bases from V and 2 bases from J, with 9 bases in between. The CDR3 totals 12 residues. Germline assignment: CDR1 SNHLY and CDR2 FYNNEI. CDR3 protein: CASQQGNYGYTF. The CDR3 DNA sequence: TGTGCCAGCCAACAGGGAAACTATGGCTACACCTTC. Full variable domain (outside the CDR3, taken from reference TRBV2 and TRBJ1-2): EPEVTQTPSHQVTQMGQEVILRCVPISNHLYFYWYRQILGQKVEFLVSFYNNEISEKSEIFDDQFSVERPDGSNFTLKIRSTKLEDSAMYFCASQQGNYGYTFGSGTRLTVV.

The gene calls are TRBV19 and TRBJ1-2; tentative D call: TRBD1 (6 bases). The CDR3 contains 17 residues. The V and J ends lost 7 bases and 4 bases respectively, with 25 bases between them. Per the germline V gene, CDR1 is LNHDA and CDR2 is SQIVND (reference sequence). CDR3 residues: CASTRNQGSPLGYGYTF. The CDR3, as DNA: TGTGCCAGTACCCGAAACCAGGGGAGCCCTCTAGGCTATGGCTACACCTTC. The full variable domain, its missing parts supplied by reference TRBV19 and TRBJ1-2, is DGGITQSPKYLFRKEGQNVTLSCEQNLNHDAMYWYRQDPGQGLRLIYYSQIVNDFQKGDIAEGYSVSREKKESFPLTVTSAQKNPTAFYLCASTRNQGSPLGYGYTFGSGTRLTVV.

V is TRBV7-2 and J is TRBJ2-7; TRBD1 matches 10 bases. Unmatched junction bases numbered 12, after V lost 7 bases and J lost 6 bases. CDR1 and CDR2 (germline): SGHTA, FQGNSA. The length of the CDR3 is 15 residues. CDR3 in amino acids: CASTQGRDRGGEQYF. CDR3 nucleotide sequence: TGTGCCAGCACCCAGGGTCGGGACAGGGGTGGCGAGCAGTACTTC.

The rearrangement uses TRBV14 and TRBJ2-5; possibly TRBD2 for D (6 bases). V was cut by 2 bases and J by 0 bases, with 13 bases left in between. The CDR3 runs 16 residues. Germline values: CDR1 SGHDN, CDR2 FVKESK. This CDR3 reads CASSQFAGRYQETQYF. The DNA for the CDR3 is TGTGCCAGCAGCCAATTTGCAGGGAGGTACCAAGAGACCCAGTACTTC. The variable domain in full, completed from reference TRBV14 and TRBJ2-5, reads EAGVTQFPSHSVIEKGQTVTLRCDPISGHDNLYWYRRVMGKEIKFLLHFVKESKQDESGMPNNRFLAERTGGTYSTLKVQPAELEDSGVYFCASSQFAGRYQETQYFGPGTRLLVL.

The CDR3, as DNA: TGTGCCAGCAGCTTGGAGGTGACTAGGATGGAGACCCAGTACTTC. Translating it yields CASSLEVTRMETQYF. The V and J genes are TRBV5-5 and TRBJ2-5; weak D call: TRBD2 (6 bases). CDR1 SGHKS and CDR2 YYEKEE come from the germline V gene (reference sequence). Trimming left V 0 bases short and J 5 bases short, with 14 bases between. The CDR3 length is 15 residues.

This clone showed up just a few times. This chain connects TRBV5-1 to TRBJ2-3; a weak D match, TRBD1 (6 bases). This CDR3 spans 13 amino acids. CDR1 is SGHRS, CDR2 YFSETQ, per germline. The V end lost 6 bases, the J end lost 3 bases, and 11 bases lay between the germline ends. Written as DNA, the CDR3 is TGCGCCAGCACCCAGGACAGAACAGATACGCAGTATTTT. It is translated as CASTQDRTDTQYF.

Details on this clone: Different DNA sequences within this sample yield the same CDR3. The chain couples TRBV10-3 to TRBJ1-1; tentatively, D is TRBD1 (5 bases). The ends were cut back, 4 bases at V and 1 base at J, with 7 bases in the middle. CDR1 ENHRY and CDR2 SYGVKD come from the germline V gene. There are 13 residues in the CDR3. The CDR3 nucleotides are TGTGCCATCAGTGGTACAGGGAACACTGAAGCTTTCTTT. It specifies CAISGTGNTEAFF.

The V call is TRBV18, the J call TRBJ1-1; D may be TRBD1 (5 bases). The CDR3 is 16 residues long. V was cut by 3 bases and J by 5 bases, with 19 bases left in between. From germline, CDR1 is KGHSH and CDR2 LQKENI. The CDR3, as DNA: TGTGCCAGCTCACCTTTGTCGACTTCGGGGGGGACTGAAGCTTTCTTT. Translating it yields CASSPLSTSGGTEAFF.